The T cell receptor beta chain under discussion was sequenced for a study of T cell responses to AZD1222 COVID-19 vaccine. Regarding the study as a whole: Repertoire samples came only from after the peak T cell response. After two AZD1222 doses, spike-specific TCR breadth and depth rose versus day 0. Donors were largely white British and mainly female; clonal diversity was possibly underestimated.

Second-dose intervals of approximately 4 or approximately 12 weeks were pooled. With respect to this clone: Its antigen is not identified.

Germline CDR1 reads SGHRS; CDR2 reads YFSETQ. The CDR3 covers 15 residues. Trimming pared 0 bases from V and 0 bases from J, leaving 9 bases between. Libraries were prepared by immunoSEQ multiplex PCR; TCRdb keeps only in-frame clonotypes and omits some of them. The sample records about 140,000 clones, roughly 93% being singletons. The origin of this receptor is an adult who received the AZD1222 COVID-19 vaccine. The material sequenced was peripheral blood, taken 28 days after the second AZD1222 dose. The chain carries TRBV5-1 and TRBJ1-1; D remains ambiguous. In DNA form, the CDR3 reads TGCGCCAGCAGCTTGGCGGTGTACATGAACACTGAAGCTTTCTTT. Translated, it gives CASSLAVYMNTEAFF.